What follows are 26 T cell receptor gamma chains derived from one specimen sequenced in a study of gamma-delta chains in newborns, infants, children. TCRdb called clones from the reads again using CATT. This sample carries several hundred gamma-chain clones, 32% of them seen once, and the ten largest clones take around 38%. Material for sequencing was blood. These receptors came from a child who was a newborn, infant or young child, either healthy, febrile or measles-vaccinated (not recorded which).

A word on this clone: At one end the junction does not follow the germline gene, possibly because of a read error. This chain's CDR3 is CALREAIQELGKKIKVF. CDR3 nucleotides: TGTGCCTTGCGGGAGGCGATTCAAGAGTTGGGCAAAAAAATCAAGGTATTT. V gene TRGV9 combines with J gene TRGJP. Assignment of the J gene here rests on matching the DNA to germline, because TCRdb gives none. The CDR3 spans 17 residues. Germline CDR1 and CDR2: GITISATS and ISYDGTV (reference sequence).

Notes on this clone: A far larger clone is just one base off, so this is likely a read error. The chain carries TRGV8 and TRGJP2. The J gene was missing in TCRdb and was found by matching the end of the DNA to germline. The CDR3 totals 12 residues. The germline gives CDR1 VENAVY, CDR2 YDSYNSRV. CDR3 nucleotides: TGTACCACCTGGGATAGTGATTGGATCAAGACGTTT. The encoded protein is CTTWDSDWIKTF.

Of note for this clone: Other DNA variants within this sample encode the same CDR3. The V gene reported is TRGV9; the J gene is uncalled. Germline lookup yields CDR1 GITISATS and CDR2 ISYDGTV (reference sequence). CDR3 length: 17 residues. The CDR3 sequence: CALWEVLRELGKKIKVF. CDR3 bases: TGTGCCTTGTGGGAGGTGCTAAGAGAGTTGGGCAAAAAAATCAAGGTATTC.

This clone was observed a single time. V is TRGV9 and J is TRGJP. The J gene comes from matching the DNA to germline here; TCRdb lacks it. Trimming at V came to 3 bases and at J to 9 bases, leaving 8 bases not matched to a gene. Per the germline V gene, CDR1 is GITISATS and CDR2 is ISYDGTV (reference sequence). CDR3 length: 16 amino acids. The CDR3 sequence: CALWENYRLGKKIKVF. CDR3 in DNA: TGTGCCTTGTGGGAGAATTATAGGTTGGGCAAAAAAATCAAGGTATTT.

This clone has a handful of counts. This chain connects TRGV9 to TRGJP. TCRdb leaves out the J gene; it was filled in here by matching the DNA to germline. Germline V lookup: CDR1 GITISATS, CDR2 ISYDGTV (reference sequence). The CDR3 loop spans 16 amino acids. The V gene end was trimmed by 0 bases and the J gene end by 7 bases; junction bases not matched to a gene: 3. The CDR3 nucleotides read TGTGCCTTGTGGGAGGTGTGGGAGTTGGGCAAAAAAATCAAGGTATTT. Translated, it gives CALWEVWELGKKIKVF.

The CDR3 nucleotides are TGTGCCTTGTGGGAGGTCAAGCAAGAGTTGGGCAAAAAAATCAAGGTATTT. This gives the protein CALWEVKQELGKKIKVF. The rearrangement links TRGV9 to TRGJP. The J gene was missing in TCRdb and was found by matching the end of the DNA to germline. The CDR3 is made up of 17 amino acids. Germline V gene sequence: CDR1 GITISATS, CDR2 ISYDGTV (reference sequence). The ends lost 1 base at V and 3 bases at J; junction bases unmatched: 3.

In regard to this clone: This may be a read error, as it is one base from a much larger clone. The chain recombines TRGV9 with TRGJP. TCRdb does not report a J gene; here it was assigned by matching the DNA to germline references. Per the germline V gene, CDR1 is GITISATS and CDR2 is ISYDGTV (reference sequence). The CDR3 is 17 amino acids. In DNA, the CDR3 is TGTGCCTTGTGGGAGGTGCAGTTAGAGGTGGGCAAAAAAATCAAGGTATTT. Its protein is CALWEVQLEVGKKIKVF.

Relative to its sample, this clone is large. At the DNA level, this CDR3 is encoded by other sequences in the same sample as well. The chain recombines TRGV9 with TRGJP. Germline V gene sequence: CDR1 GITISATS, CDR2 ISYDGTV (reference sequence). J lost 4 bases, V lost 3 bases, and 3 bases had no gene match. The CDR3 has 16 residues. In DNA form, the CDR3 reads TGTGCCTTGTGGGAGTCCCAAGAGTTGGGCAAAAAAATCAAGGTATTT. Encoded protein: CALWESQELGKKIKVF.

This clone showed up just a few times. The gene calls are TRGV2 and TRGJ1 or TRGJ2. TCRdb records no J gene; here it was assigned by comparing the DNA to germline. Germline trimming cut 0 bases from V and 0 bases from J; bases unmatched to any gene: 5. Germline V lookup: CDR1 EGSNGY, CDR2 YDSYNSKV. The CDR3 totals 15 residues. The CDR3 sequence is CATWDGPLNYYKKLF. The CDR3 DNA follows: TGTGCCACCTGGGACGGGCCCCTGAATTATTATAAGAAACTCTTT.

This clone is large within its sample. This rearrangement joins TRGV9 to TRGJP. The J gene is not listed in TCRdb, so it was assigned here from a DNA match to germline. CDR1 is GITISATS and CDR2 is ISYDGTV in the germline V gene (reference sequence). Trimming took 0 bases from V and 11 from J; bases not matched to a gene: 7. This CDR3 is 16 amino acids long. CDR3 region: CALWEVGRLGKKIKVF. The CDR3, as DNA: TGTGCCTTGTGGGAGGTGGGGAGACTGGGCAAAAAAATCAAGGTATTT.

Concerning this clone: The junction differs from germline at one of its ends, possibly a read error. The chain links TRGV3 to TRGJ1 or TRGJ2. The J gene is not listed in TCRdb, so it was assigned here from a DNA match to germline. CDR3 length: 14 amino acids. Per germline, CDR1 VTNTFY and CDR2 YDVSTARD (reference sequence). CDR3 nucleotides: TGTGCCTCCTGGGACAGGCCGAATTATTATAAGAAACTCTTT. This encodes CASWDRPNYYKKLF.

This clone was counted only a few times. This sequence joins TRGV4 and TRGJP. TCRdb leaves out the J gene; it was filled in here by matching the DNA to germline. The CDR3 extends over 15 amino acids. Germline V gene sequence: CDR1 EGSTGY, CDR2 YDSYTSSV. Losses at the gene ends were 1 base for V and 6 bases for J; bases not matched to a gene: 0. The CDR3 sequence: CATWDGELGKKIKVF. The CDR3 coding sequence is TGTGCCACCTGGGATGGAGAGTTGGGCAAAAAAATCAAGGTATTT.

This clone was seen more than once but under ten times. A read error may explain this, as a much larger clone is one base away. This rearrangement joins TRGV9 to TRGJP. V trimming: 0 bases; J trimming: 6 bases; junction bases outside the gene matches: 2. Germline V gene lookup returns CDR1 GITISATS and CDR2 ISYDGTV (reference sequence). CDR3 length equals 16 residues. As DNA, the CDR3 is TGTGCCTTGTGGGAGGTGACAGAGTTGGGCAAAAAAATCAAGGTATTT. This gives the protein CALWEVTELGKKIKVF.

The CDR3 sequence: CALWEVIMELGKKIKVF. Here the CDR3 DNA reads TGTGCCTTGTGGGAGGTGATAATGGAGTTGGGCAAAAAAATCAAGGTATTT. V usage is TRGV9 and J usage is TRGJP. The J gene, left out of TCRdb, was set here by checking the DNA against germline. Trimming at V came to 0 bases and at J to 7 bases, leaving 6 bases not matched to a gene. CDR1 is GITISATS and CDR2 is ISYDGTV in the germline V gene (reference sequence). This CDR3 has 17 amino acids.

By share, this clone counts as large (0.1 to 1%). The rearrangement joins TRGV5 to TRGJ1 or TRGJ2. In germline, CDR1 is VINAFY, CDR2 YDVSNSKD. Germline trimming cut 3 bases from V and 6 bases from J; bases unmatched to any gene: 5. The CDR3 length is 12 residues. CDR3 in amino acids: CATWDVPYKKLF. CDR3 DNA: TGTGCCACCTGGGACGTCCCTTATAAGAAACTCTTT.

This rearrangement joins TRGV9 to TRGJ1 or TRGJ2. TCRdb leaves out the J gene; it was filled in here by matching the DNA to germline. Germline CDR1 is GITISATS and CDR2 is ISYDGTV (reference sequence). The ends lost 0 bases at V and 4 bases at J; junction bases unmatched: 9. CDR3 length: 15 residues. This CDR3 reads CALWEVQSGYYKKLF. CDR3 DNA: TGTGCCTTGTGGGAGGTGCAAAGTGGATATTATAAGAAACTCTTT.

This chain links TRGV9 with TRGJP. The CDR3 consists of 16 residues. Losses at the gene ends were 2 bases for V and 8 bases for J; bases not matched to a gene: 6. CDR1 is GITISATS and CDR2 is ISYDGTV in the germline V gene (reference sequence). The CDR3 region is CALWEGIKLGKKIKVF. DNA of the CDR3: TGTGCCTTGTGGGAGGGAATAAAGTTGGGCAAAAAAATCAAGGTATTT.

In its sample, this clone was seen a few times. The rearrangement uses TRGV9 and TRGJP. The J gene, absent from TCRdb, was called here by matching the DNA to germline. This CDR3 has 17 residues. Germline V gene sequence: CDR1 GITISATS, CDR2 ISYDGTV (reference sequence). The ends lost 2 bases at V and 7 bases at J; junction bases unmatched: 8. CDR3 amino acids: CALWEARAELGKKIKVF. The DNA of the CDR3 is TGTGCCTTGTGGGAGGCCCGTGCGGAGTTGGGCAAAAAAATCAAGGTATTT.

Note on this clone: It is likely a read error: a sequence one base away is far more abundant. CDR3 DNA sequence: TGTGCCTTGTGGGAGGTGGTGTTGGGCAAAAAAATCAAGGTATTT. Its protein is CALWEVVLGKKIKVF. The rearrangement links TRGV9 to TRGJP. Because TCRdb records no J gene, it was assigned here through a match of the DNA to germline. Germline V gives CDR1 GITISATS, CDR2 ISYDGTV (reference sequence). The CDR3 runs to 15 residues. V lost 0 bases, J lost 9 bases, and 2 bases stayed unmatched.

In the case of this clone: One junction end does not reproduce the germline sequence, and a read error may be involved. This sample also contains other DNA sequences that code for the same CDR3. The chain carries TRGV2 and TRGJP2. Since TCRdb gives no J gene, matching the DNA to germline was used here to assign it. Germline V gene lookup returns CDR1 EGSNGY and CDR2 YDSYNSKV. The CDR3 contains 14 residues. CDR3 nucleotides: TGTGCCACCTGGGACGGGAGTAGTGGTTGGATCAAGACGTTT. It specifies CATWDGSSGWIKTF.

This clone has just a few counts. This chain joins TRGV9 and TRGJ1 or TRGJ2. No J gene was available from TCRdb, and it was assigned here by a germline match of the DNA. Per germline, CDR1 GITISATS and CDR2 ISYDGTV (reference sequence). CDR3 size: 11 residues. The trim removed 2 bases at V and 9 bases at J, leaving 4 bases unmatched. This chain's CDR3 is CALWEAPKKLF. As DNA, the CDR3 is TGTGCCTTGTGGGAGGCCCCTAAGAAACTCTTT.

Comments on this clone: Compared with germline, one end of the junction differs, possibly owing to a read error. At the DNA level, this CDR3 is encoded by other sequences in the same sample as well. The V call is TRGV9, the J call TRGJ1 or TRGJ2. No J gene is reported in TCRdb; it was inferred here by comparing the DNA with germline. This CDR3 has 12 residues. CDR1 GITISATS and CDR2 ISYDGTV come from the germline V gene (reference sequence). CDR3 amino acids: CALWEVPFKKLF. The CDR3 DNA is TGTGCCCTGTGGGAGGTGCCCTTTAAGAAACTCTTT.

This clone has only a few counts. This sequence joins TRGV9 and TRGJ1 or TRGJ2. TCRdb carries no J gene annotation; the J gene was assigned here by matching the DNA with germline. The J segment lost 2 bases and the V segment lost 10 bases, leaving 8 bases of the junction unmatched. In germline, CDR1 is GITISATS, CDR2 ISYDGTV (reference sequence). The CDR3 has 12 residues. CDR3 amino acids: CAFVEDYYKKLF. Here the CDR3 DNA reads TGTGCCTTTGTCGAGGATTATTATAAGAAACTCTTT.

This clone has a handful of counts. CDR3 bases: TGTGCCTTGTGGGAGTCTTCGGGGTTGGGCAAAAAAATCAAGGTATTT. It yields the protein CALWESSGLGKKIKVF. The chain couples TRGV9 to TRGJP. In the absence of a J gene in TCRdb, the DNA was matched to germline to assign it here. CDR1 is GITISATS and CDR2 is ISYDGTV in the germline V gene (reference sequence). This CDR3 region has 16 residues. The V gene end was trimmed by 3 bases and the J gene end by 9 bases; junction bases not matched to a gene: 8.

This clone was counted a few times. A much larger clone is a single base away; this may be a read error. The chain uses TRGV5 and TRGJP2. There are 14 residues in the CDR3. In germline, CDR1 is VINAFY, CDR2 YDVSNSKD. Losses at the gene ends were 2 bases for V and 4 bases for J; bases not matched to a gene: 4. The CDR3 region is CATWDMVSDWIKTF. Here the CDR3 DNA reads TGTGCCACCTGGGACATGGTTAGTGATTGGATCAAGACGTTT.

Of note for this clone: Other DNA sequences in the same sample also yield this CDR3. V usage is TRGV9 and J usage is TRGJP. The J gene, not given by TCRdb, was assigned here from a germline match of the nucleotide sequence. CDR1 is GITISATS, CDR2 ISYDGTV, per germline (reference sequence). This CDR3 is built from 15 residues. V was clipped by 6 bases and J by 4 bases; unmatched bases: 3. The CDR3 DNA sequence: TGTGCCTTGTGGAGACAAGAGTTGGGCAAAAAAATCAAGGTATTT. It encodes CALWRQELGKKIKVF.